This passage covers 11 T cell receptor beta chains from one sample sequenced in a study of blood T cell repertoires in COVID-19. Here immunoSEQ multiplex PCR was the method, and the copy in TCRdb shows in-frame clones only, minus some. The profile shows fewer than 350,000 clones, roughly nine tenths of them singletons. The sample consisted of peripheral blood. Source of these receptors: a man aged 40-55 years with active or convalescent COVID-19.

CDR3 sequence reads: CASSLKGQGNSPLHF. CDR3 DNA: TGCGCCAGCAGCTTAAAAGGACAGGGGAATTCACCCCTCCACTTT. This chain connects TRBV5-1 to TRBJ1-6; the match to TRBD1 covers 9 bases. With 2 bases clipped from V and 7 bases from J, the junction kept 4 bases outside the gene matches. The CDR3 consists of 15 residues. Germline assignment: CDR1 SGHRS and CDR2 YFSETQ.

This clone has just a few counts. CDR3: CATSVRDRGSEQFF. DNA of the CDR3: TGTGCCACCAGCGTCCGGGACAGGGGGAGTGAGCAGTTCTTC. The gene calls are TRBV15 and TRBJ2-1; 11 bases fit TRBD1. CDR3 length equals 14 residues. Germline-derived CDR1 and CDR2 are LNHNV and YYDKDF (reference sequence). V was clipped by 5 bases and J by 9 bases; unmatched bases: 6.

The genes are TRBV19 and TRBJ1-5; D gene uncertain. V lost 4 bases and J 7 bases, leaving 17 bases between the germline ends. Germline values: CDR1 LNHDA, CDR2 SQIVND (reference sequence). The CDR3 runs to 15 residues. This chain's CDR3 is CASSRLGGPKQPQHF. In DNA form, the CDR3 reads TGTGCCAGTAGTAGGTTGGGCGGGCCCAAACAGCCCCAGCATTTT.

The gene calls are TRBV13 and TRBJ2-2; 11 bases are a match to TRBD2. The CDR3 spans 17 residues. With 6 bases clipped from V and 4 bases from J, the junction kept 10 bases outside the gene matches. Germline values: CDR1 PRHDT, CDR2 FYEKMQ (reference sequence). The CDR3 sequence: CASRGQLAGDLTGELFF. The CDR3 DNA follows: TGTGCCAGCAGGGGTCAACTAGCGGGGGATCTCACCGGGGAGCTGTTTTTT.

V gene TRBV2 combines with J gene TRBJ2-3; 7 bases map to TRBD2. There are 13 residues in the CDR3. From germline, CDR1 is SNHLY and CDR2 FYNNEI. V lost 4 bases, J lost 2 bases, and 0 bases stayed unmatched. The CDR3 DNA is TGTGCCAGCAGTGGACTAGCCACAGATACGCAGTATTTT. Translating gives CASSGLATDTQYF.

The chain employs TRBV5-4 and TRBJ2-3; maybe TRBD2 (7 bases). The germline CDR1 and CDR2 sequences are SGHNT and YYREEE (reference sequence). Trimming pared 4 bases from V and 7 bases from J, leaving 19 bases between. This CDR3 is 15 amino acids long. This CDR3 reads CASSHSGDIGYTQYF. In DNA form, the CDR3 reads TGTGCCAGCAGCCACAGCGGGGACATTGGTTATACGCAGTATTTT.

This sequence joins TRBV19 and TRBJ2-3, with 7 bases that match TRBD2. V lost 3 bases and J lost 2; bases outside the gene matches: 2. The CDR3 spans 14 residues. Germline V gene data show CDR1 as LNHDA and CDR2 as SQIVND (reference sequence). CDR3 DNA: TGTGCCAGTAGTATGGGGGGGACCACAGATACGCAGTATTTT. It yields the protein CASSMGGTTDTQYF.

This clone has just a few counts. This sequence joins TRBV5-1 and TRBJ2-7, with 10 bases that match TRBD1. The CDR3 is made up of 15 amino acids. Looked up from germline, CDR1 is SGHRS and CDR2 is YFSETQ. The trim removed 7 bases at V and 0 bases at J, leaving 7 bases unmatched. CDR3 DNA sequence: TGCGCCAGCGCCCGGGACAGGGGAAGCTCCTACGAGCAGTACTTC. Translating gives CASARDRGSSYEQYF.

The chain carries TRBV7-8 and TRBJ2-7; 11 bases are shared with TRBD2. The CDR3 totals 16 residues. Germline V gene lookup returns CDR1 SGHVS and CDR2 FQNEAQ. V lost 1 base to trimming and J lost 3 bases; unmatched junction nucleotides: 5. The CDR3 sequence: CASSLVPTSGGYEQYF. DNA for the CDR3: TGTGCCAGCAGCTTAGTACCCACTAGCGGGGGCTACGAGCAGTACTTC.

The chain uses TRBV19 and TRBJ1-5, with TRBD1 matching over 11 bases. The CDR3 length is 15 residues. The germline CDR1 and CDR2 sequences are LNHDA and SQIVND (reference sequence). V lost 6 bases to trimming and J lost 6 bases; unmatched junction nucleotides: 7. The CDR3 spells CASSTGTGGFQPQHF. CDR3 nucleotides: TGTGCCAGTAGCACCGGGACAGGGGGATTTCAGCCCCAGCATTTT.

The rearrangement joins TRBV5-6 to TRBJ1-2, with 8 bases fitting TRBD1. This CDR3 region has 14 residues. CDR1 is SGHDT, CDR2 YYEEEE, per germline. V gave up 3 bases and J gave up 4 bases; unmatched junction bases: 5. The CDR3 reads CASSWQGASYGYTF. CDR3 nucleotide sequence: TGTGCCAGCAGCTGGCAGGGGGCAAGCTATGGCTACACCTTC.